The 27 T cell receptor beta chains listed next were all sequenced from one sample in a study of T cells in Graves' hyperthyroidism and ophthalmopathy. Authors of the study amplified TCR beta CDR3 regions from RNA transcripts. Carried out on the TCR CDR3, a first-round RT-PCR used the HTBI primer set. MiXCR was run by TCRdb on the multiplex PCR reads, yielding one entry per CDR3 protein. The sample lists about 530,000 distinct CDR3 sequences, approximately 17% occurring once. Sequencing was performed on blood. These receptors originate from a woman between 18 and 29 years old with Graves' ophthalmopathy.

Worth noting for this clonotype: With a much larger clone just one base away, this may be a read error. The gene calls are TRBV29-1 and TRBJ2-1; TRBD2 aligns across 10 bases. The J call could be wrong; TRBJ2-7 is a better fit for the DNA end. CDR1 and CDR2 (germline): SQVTM, ANQGSEA. CDR3 length: 16 residues. The DNA of the CDR3 is TGCAGCGTTGAACTAGCGGGAGTCACCTCCTACAATGAGCAGTACTTC. Encoded protein: CSVELAGVTSYNEQYF.

This clonotype was detected many times. This sequence joins TRBV30 and TRBJ1-5; D possibly corresponds to TRBD1 (5 bases). This CDR3 comprises 16 residues. Trimming removed 1 base at V and 6 bases at J, with 19 bases between. Germline V gene lookup returns CDR1 GTSNPN and CDR2 SVGIG (reference sequence). The CDR3 DNA sequence: TGTGCCTGGAGTGATTTGGGGGGACTGGTGAGTCAGCCCCAGCATTTT. This gives the protein CAWSDLGGLVSQPQHF.

Only a few counts were recorded for this clonotype. The chain combines TRBV12-3 or TRBV12-4 with TRBJ2-2; TRBD2 is a possible D gene (7 bases). Deletions cut 8 bases from V and 5 bases from J, with 18 bases between. There are 15 residues in the CDR3. The DNA of the CDR3 is TGTGCCAGCCACGGCGGGGGCCTTGGAACCGGGGAGCTGTTTTTT. Residues: CASHGGGLGTGELFF.

The sample holds many counts of this clonotype. V gene TRBV28 combines with J gene TRBJ2-1; TRBD1 matches at 9 bases. J gave up 2 bases and V 1 base, and 3 bases lay outside the gene matches. The CDR3 is 16 residues long. Germline V CDR1 and CDR2: MDHEN, SYDVKM. The CDR3 region has the DNA TGTGCCAGCAGTTTATTGGACAGGGGCCCCTACAATGAGCAGTTCTTC. Translation gives CASSLLDRGPYNEQFF.

This clonotype has a handful of counts. The chain employs TRBV28 and TRBJ2-5; 7 bases match TRBD2. This CDR3 is built from 14 residues. V was clipped by 3 bases and J by 5 bases; unmatched bases: 6. Looked up from germline, CDR1 is MDHEN and CDR2 is SYDVKM. The CDR3 is CASSLAGDWETQYF. In DNA form, the CDR3 reads TGTGCCAGCAGTTTGGCGGGAGATTGGGAGACCCAGTACTTC.

The V call is TRBV29-1, the J call TRBJ2-1; D is possibly TRBD1 or TRBD2 (6 bases each). CDR3 length equals 15 residues. Germline loops: CDR1 SQVTM, CDR2 ANQGSEA. Trimming removed 0 bases from V and 8 bases from J, with 17 bases in between. CDR3: CSVEDFGKGGDEQFF. The CDR3 DNA sequence: TGCAGCGTTGAAGATTTTGGCAAGGGGGGTGATGAGCAGTTCTTC.

As concerns this clonotype: A junction end diverges from the germline sequence, so it may reflect a read error. This chain uses TRBV29-1 with TRBJ1-2; TRBD1 might be the D (6 bases). This CDR3 region has 12 residues. Germline CDR1 SQVTM, CDR2 ANQGSEA. This chain's CDR3 is CSVEGTAEGGTF. CDR3 sequence (DNA): TGCAGCGTAGAAGGGACTGCCGAGGGGGGGACCTTC.

There are a few counts of this clonotype. The rearrangement joins TRBV10-1 to TRBJ1-2, with TRBD1 as a possible D gene (6 bases). The V gene lost 7 bases and the J gene lost 6 bases, with 18 bases spanning the gap. Looked up from germline, CDR1 is WNHNN and CDR2 is SYGVQD (reference sequence). The CDR3 is 14 amino acids. The CDR3 coding sequence is TGCGCCAGCATTCTCCTTGGGGGGCTTGATGGCTACACCTTC. As protein: CASILLGGLDGYTF.

This clonotype was seen at least ten times. The chain carries TRBV11-2 and TRBJ2-1; D remains ambiguous. Germline CDR1 reads SGHAT; CDR2 reads FQNNGV. The CDR3 runs 15 residues. Trimming took 5 bases from V and 4 from J, leaving 15 bases between them. CDR3 in DNA: TGTGCCAGCAGCCCGACCCACCGAGAATACAATGAGCAGTTCTTC. Translation: CASSPTHREYNEQFF.

This clonotype was counted a few times. J is TRBJ1-3 and V is TRBV10-3; 7 bases map to TRBD1. The CDR3 extends over 14 amino acids. Trimming removed 2 bases from V and 3 bases from J; junction bases left unmatched: 1. Germline CDR1 is ENHRY and CDR2 is SYGVKD. The CDR3 coding sequence is TGTGCCATCAGTGAGAGGGACAGTGGAAACACCATATATTTT. Its protein is CAISERDSGNTIYF.

V gene TRBV10-3 combines with J gene TRBJ2-2; the D is unclear. Germline values: CDR1 ENHRY, CDR2 SYGVKD. The V and J ends lost 0 bases and 6 bases respectively, with 8 bases between them. The CDR3 covers 14 residues. CDR3 sequence: CAISESEYSGELFF. In nucleotides, the CDR3 is TGTGCCATCAGTGAGTCGGAGTACTCCGGGGAGCTGTTTTTT.

This clonotype was recorded at least ten times. The CDR3 loop reads CASSQDEGATVYNEQFF. The CDR3 coding sequence is TGTGCCAGCAGCCAAGACGAAGGCGCTACGGTTTACAATGAGCAGTTCTTC. J is TRBJ2-1 and V is TRBV3-1; D unresolved. Germline V gene data show CDR1 as LGHDT and CDR2 as YNNKEL (reference sequence). The CDR3 extends over 17 amino acids. V shed 0 bases and J shed 4 bases, with 16 bases lying between them.

Turning to this clonotype: It may be a read error: a sequence one base away is much more abundant. The V gene is TRBV10-3, the J gene TRBJ1-1; 7 bases are shared with TRBD1. The CDR3 has 15 residues. Germline V gene lookup returns CDR1 ENHRY and CDR2 SYGVKD. The CDR3 DNA reads TGTGCCACCAGTCCAGGGGGGGGGCTGGGGACTGAAGCTTTCTTT. This sequence encodes CATSPGGGLGTEAFF.

This chain links TRBV6-5 with TRBJ2-1; 13 bases are a match to TRBD2. J gave up 9 bases and V 2 bases, and 13 bases lay outside the gene matches. CDR1 and CDR2 (germline): MNHEY, SVGAGI. The CDR3 has 18 amino acids. The CDR3 sequence: CASSYDTSGRDPPFEQFF. For the CDR3, the DNA is TGTGCCAGCAGTTACGATACTAGCGGGAGGGACCCCCCCTTTGAGCAGTTCTTC.

The genes are TRBV20-1 and TRBJ2-7; 8 bases align to TRBD2. The CDR3 runs to 15 residues. With V trimmed by 4 bases and J by 3 bases, 11 bases remained unmatched. Germline V gene data show CDR1 as DFQATT and CDR2 as SNEGSKA (reference sequence). This chain's CDR3 is CSATPRLAGFYEQYF. The CDR3 bases are TGCAGTGCTACGCCGCGGCTAGCGGGCTTCTACGAGCAGTACTTC.

In this sample, this clonotype turned up many times. The chain has TRBV5-1 and TRBJ1-6, with D perhaps matching TRBD1 (6 bases). The V and J ends lost 4 bases and 9 bases respectively, with 14 bases between them. Germline CDR1 and CDR2: SGHRS and YFSETQ. CDR3 length: 14 residues. CDR3 protein: CASSTGQFGSPLHF. CDR3 bases: TGCGCCAGCAGCACAGGACAGTTCGGTTCACCCCTCCACTTT.

This clonotype was picked up many times. The chain is built from TRBV27 and TRBJ2-7, with D possibly TRBD2 on 7 matching bases. V was clipped by 6 bases and J by 3 bases, with 18 bases between them. CDR1 is MNHEY, CDR2 SMNVEV, per germline (reference sequence). The CDR3 has 15 residues. CDR3 in DNA: TGTGCCAGCAGCTTGGGGGGGTGGGGGCTCTACGAGCAGTACTTC. Encoded protein: CASSLGGWGLYEQYF.

This clonotype was seen repeatedly, ten times or more. The rearrangement links TRBV7-9 to TRBJ1-1; D gene unclear. CDR3 length: 15 residues. V lost 5 bases to trimming and J lost 0 bases, with 13 bases between them. The germline gives CDR1 SEHNR, CDR2 FQNEAQ (reference sequence). The CDR3 nucleotides read TGTGCCAGCAGCCCCCCGACTGGGATGAACACTGAAGCTTTCTTT. Amino acids: CASSPPTGMNTEAFF.

With regard to this clonotype: One junction end disagrees with the germline gene, perhaps due to a read error. The chain uses TRBV5-1 and TRBJ2-3, with 7 positions matching TRBD2. The CDR3 extends over 18 amino acids. Germline-derived CDR1 and CDR2 are SGHRS and YFSETQ. The CDR3 DNA sequence: TGTGCCAGCAGCTTAGTGGGTAGCGGGCAAGAGGGGACAGATACGCAGTATTTT. Its translation: CASSLVGSGQEGTDTQYF. The full variable domain, in which reference TRBV5-1 and TRBJ2-3 provide the parts outside the CDR3, is KAGVTQTPRYLIKTRGQQVTLSCSPISGHRSVSWYQQTPGQGLQFLFEYFSETQRNKGNFPGRFSGRQFSNSRSEMNVSTLELGDSALYLCASSLVGSGQEGTDTQYFGPGTRLTVL.

The rearrangement uses TRBV5-1 and TRBJ2-1, with 8 positions matching TRBD1. This CDR3 is built from 13 residues. Germline CDR1 is SGHRS and CDR2 is YFSETQ. J lost 7 bases, V lost 6 bases, and 6 bases had no gene match. CDR3 region: CASKQGARNEQFF. The CDR3 DNA sequence: TGCGCCAGCAAGCAGGGGGCTAGGAATGAGCAGTTCTTC.

A few counts support this clonotype. V and J are TRBV6-1 and TRBJ2-3; 9 positions agree with TRBD1. The CDR3 loop spans 15 amino acids. V was pared by 6 bases and J by 4 bases, with 8 bases of the junction left unmatched. Germline V gene sequence: CDR1 MNHNS, CDR2 SASEGT. As DNA, the CDR3 is TGTGCCAGCAGCAGGGGGACAGGGTTTCCAGATACGCAGTATTTT. It is translated as CASSRGTGFPDTQYF.

This clonotype has a count of ten or more. J is TRBJ2-3 and V is TRBV28, with 12 positions matching TRBD2. Germline V lookup: CDR1 MDHEN, CDR2 SYDVKM. The CDR3 extends over 15 amino acids. Germline trimming cut 5 bases from V and 6 bases from J; bases unmatched to any gene: 6. The CDR3 here is CASSLTSGGRDTQYF. The CDR3 DNA reads as TGTGCCAGCAGTCTGACTAGCGGGGGACGGGATACGCAGTATTTT.

This clonotype was picked up many times. This chain uses TRBV20-1 with TRBJ2-7; 9 bases align to TRBD2. After removal of 0 bases from V and 5 bases from J, the junction contained 11 bases not matched to a gene. Germline V gene lookup returns CDR1 DFQATT and CDR2 SNEGSKA (reference sequence). The CDR3 loop spans 16 amino acids. The CDR3: CSARDGAGGPLDEQYF. The CDR3 bases are TGCAGTGCTAGAGATGGGGCGGGAGGGCCTTTAGACGAGCAGTACTTC.

This clonotype was counted at least ten times. V usage is TRBV18 and J usage is TRBJ2-1, with D maybe TRBD1 (5 bases). V was pared by 1 base and J by 8 bases, with 9 bases between. The CDR3 length is 13 residues. Germline CDR1 and CDR2: KGHSH and LQKENI. The CDR3 sequence: CASSPLQGDEQFF. In DNA form, the CDR3 reads TGTGCCAGCTCACCACTCCAGGGTGATGAGCAGTTCTTC.

Turning to this clonotype: Being one base from a much bigger clone, this may be a read error. This sequence joins TRBV6-5 and TRBJ2-6; D is undetermined. Looked up from germline, CDR1 is MNHEY and CDR2 is SVGAGI. The CDR3 contains 13 residues. The CDR3 bases are TGTGCCAGCAGTAACTCTGGGGCCAACGTCCTGACTTTC. Translation gives CASSNSGANVLTF.

In this sample, this clonotype turned up a few times. The chain carries TRBV27 and TRBJ2-3, with 8 bases lining up with TRBD1. The CDR3 has 17 residues. The V gene's germline CDR1 is MNHEY and CDR2 SMNVEV (reference sequence). The ends lost 6 bases at V and 2 bases at J; junction bases unmatched: 13. The DNA for the CDR3 is TGTGCCAGCAGCGGCTATTCAGGGGGCTCCCTCACAGATACGCAGTATTTT. This encodes CASSGYSGGSLTDTQYF.

The sample holds many counts of this clonotype. The rearrangement joins TRBV2 to TRBJ2-1, with D unclear. The CDR3 is 11 amino acids. The germline V gene has CDR1 SNHLY and CDR2 FYNNEI. Trimming took 6 bases from V and 4 from J, leaving 4 bases between them. DNA for the CDR3: TGTGCCAGCAGGATGTACAATGAGCAGTTCTTC. Translated: CASRMYNEQFF.